Reported below is one TCR beta chain. The antigen remains unidentified. The data were obtained in a study of cytomegalovirus exposure and HLA in healthy donors. Study-wide results and caveats: Earlier results showed most TCR beta V segments being productive about 87% or about 30% of the time. Apparent HLA restriction characterized most CMV-associated TCR beta chains in a later analysis.

CDR1 and CDR2 from the germline V gene are KGHSH and LQKENI. V lost 8 bases and J lost 6; bases outside the gene matches: 10. The CDR3 runs 13 residues. PCR used 60 Vbeta primers and 13 Jbeta primers. Methods used by the authors: The authors later counted around 80 million unique TCR beta chains, 9.5 million to 11 million of them shared. Sequencing was performed with immunoSEQ multiplex PCR; in TCRdb, only in-frame clones are kept and a portion is missing. The V and J calls and clone size come from that table; D and trimming were worked out from the DNA. The sample lists roughly 110,000 clones, 71% occurring once.

This TCR was sampled from a female donor in good health and CMV-seronegative. Sequencing was carried out using PBMCs. The chain is built from TRBV18 and TRBJ2-7; 7 nucleotides agree with TRBD2. The CDR3 loop reads CASPPRGEGEQYF. The CDR3 DNA reads TGTGCCAGCCCCCCCCGGGGGGAGGGCGAGCAGTACTTC.